This TCR beta chain comes out of a study of synovial regulatory T cells in juvenile arthritis. This clone is called medium-sized based on its frequency. Its antigen is still unknown. The study, taken as a whole, reports: iaTreg cells shared more CDR3 sequences with synovial Tregs than other blood Tregs did.

TCRdb keeps only in-frame clones here, not all; method: immunoSEQ multiplex PCR. In all, the sample yields 800 to 1,000 clones. Each patient with active arthritis gave synovial fluid along with matched peripheral blood. Donors were some 11 juvenile idiopathic arthritis patients with active disease, 3 polyarticular and 8 oligoarticular. Synovial Treg cells showed FOXP3 TSDR demethylation like blood Treg cells. Sequenced: Treg cells from the synovium. This receptor was obtained from a donor aged 2-30 years with juvenile idiopathic arthritis.

The CDR3 spells CASSLGGAGAINQPQHF. The chain combines TRBV7-2 with TRBJ1-5. Germline lookup yields CDR1 SGHTA and CDR2 FQGNSA. The CDR3 runs 17 residues. Only the protein sequence is given. The variable domain in full, with the rest retrieved from reference TRBV7-2 and TRBJ1-5, is GAGVSQSPSNKVTEKGKDVELRCDPISGHTALYWYRQSLGQGLEFLIYFQGNSAPDKSGLPSDRFSAERTGGSVSTLTIQRTQQEDSAVYLCASSLGGAGAINQPQHFGDGTRLSIL.